This T cell receptor (beta chain) originates from a study of blood T cell repertoires in COVID-19. Study information: Sample material is recorded as cDNA or gDNA derived from T cells, B-cell-depleted T cells, or PBMCs.

Original analysis: Quantification of nucleated cells was approximated via reference gene primer amplification. The repertoire was sequenced with immunoSEQ multiplex PCR; TCRdb's copy has only in-frame clones and lacks some. That table supplies the V and J calls and clone size; D and trimming were determined from the DNA. The sample shows approximately 250,000 clones, roughly 85% of them seen only once. Participants reported their clinical history, and cohort assignment relied on those reports. The V end lost 4 bases, the J end lost 2 bases, and 11 bases lay between the germline ends. CDR3 length: 15 residues. Germline CDR1 reads LGHDT; CDR2 reads YNNKEL (reference sequence).

V and J are TRBV3-1 (or the pseudogene TRBV3-2) and TRBJ1-4, with TRBD1 as a possible D gene (6 bases). Material for sequencing was PBMCs or T cells enriched from blood (not recorded which). This clonotype was obtained from a woman aged 50 to 65 with acute COVID-19. CDR3: CASSRRQETNEKLFF. In nucleotides, the CDR3 is TGTGCCAGCAGCCGAAGACAGGAGACTAATGAAAAACTGTTTTTT.